What follows is one T cell receptor (beta chain) and its context. The data originate from a study of blood T cell repertoires in COVID-19. Original analysis: Estimated nucleated cell counts came from reference gene primer amplification. Clones were sequenced by immunoSEQ multiplex PCR, and TCRdb holds only the in-frame ones, with some missing. The DNA gave D and trimming, while V, J and clone size come from that table. There are over 85,000 clones in the sample; over 80% occur only once, and more than 2% lies in the top ten. Trimming removed 4 bases at V and 6 bases at J, with 10 bases between. This CDR3 comprises 12 residues. Per germline, CDR1 SGHRS and CDR2 YFSETQ.

This chain connects TRBV5-1 to TRBJ1-1; D possibly corresponds to TRBD1 (5 bases). Sequenced sample: peripheral blood. This TCR derives from a woman aged 70-85 years with acute or convalescent COVID-19. The DNA of the CDR3 is TGCGCCAGCAGCCCCTGGGGGGCTGAAGCTTTCTTT. Its translation is CASSPWGAEAFF.